The TCR beta chain described here comes from a study of tumor-infiltrating lymphocytes in primary liver carcinoma (dated by TCRdb to about 2017). Regarding the complete study: Between November 2015 and early 2016, roughly five patients in China with histopathologically diagnosed primary liver carcinoma had their tumors surgically resected. Technical replicate repertoires showed high reproducibility, with mean shared-clone rates roughly 0.89 and correlation coefficients above 0.98. A total of roughly 35 specimens from 5 patients went through TCRbeta repertoire sequencing, namely 25 tumor regions, 5 adjacent noncancerous liver tissues and 5 peripheral blood samples. Each sample produced about 3.5 to 8 million productive TCRbeta reads, and read depth showed no significant difference between tissue types. The five patients had tumors of stage T1-T3 N0M0, with maximum diameters ranging from about 4.2 to 11 cm. Of the five patients, three men and two women aged 30 to 69 years, four had hepatocellular carcinoma and one had combined HCC and intrahepatic cholangiocarcinoma. The study combined TCRbeta repertoire sequencing, expression microarrays and whole-exome sequencing across five regions of each liver tumor, with adjacent normal tissue and blood.

Blood RNA was extracted from unsorted whole blood with TRIzol reagent; germline DNA came from the DNeasy Blood & Tissue kit. At the time of sampling, the patients were treatment-naive and had chronic HBV infection. Around 4 milliliters of peripheral blood were collected into K2EDTA tubes before surgery. In regard to this clonotype: The antigen it binds to is not known. Base qualities are missing; no much larger clone stands one base away.

CDR1 and CDR2 were assigned from the germline V gene as SGHAT and FQNNGV. The V end loses 7 bases and the J end loses 4 bases, and a stretch of 23 bases separates them. Its CDR3 holds 17 amino acids, cysteine through phenylalanine. CDR3 DNA only is kept here, 51 bases in frame from base 1. Broader findings and caveats from the paper: Because sequencing covered only the TCR beta chain and unpaired alpha chains were not captured, true repertoire diversity is likely underestimated. The top 250 clones made up a significantly larger repertoire fraction in tumors than in blood (p = 0.039). Pairs of tumor regions showed greater repertoire overlap (mean about 36%) than tumor-adjacent pairs (approximately 17%) or tumor-blood pairs (around 15%), which is consistent with antigen-driven expansion. The study included only five patients, and the authors note findings should be validated in a larger study. Because the samples were bulk and unsorted, CD4+ and CD8+ T cell repertoires could not be compared.

Starting from 450 to 500 ng total RNA, TCRbeta-specific cDNA was produced by reverse transcription with a constant-region primer and ProtoScript II reverse transcriptase. Construction of the TCRbeta libraries relied on three nested rounds of multiplex PCR, following a slightly modified ARM-PCR procedure. The first two PCR rounds used multiplex TRBV1-TRBV30 forward primers with a Cbeta reverse primer, each for about 11 cycles. Sample barcodes and Illumina adapters were attached in a final 25-cycle PCR using Deep VentR polymerase. Amplicons of 200-500 bp were gel-purified with a QIAquick gel extraction kit before sequencing. The TCRbeta amplicons were sequenced with 250-bp paired-end reads on an Illumina HiSeq 2500. The authors' pipeline ran thus. To recover full CDR3 sequences, reads were quality-trimmed using Trimmomatic v0.33 and paired reads were then merged using FLASH v1.2.11. V, D and J germline segments were assigned to the rearranged TCRbeta sequences by MiGEC v1.2.1b. VDJtools v1.0.0 computed clonotype statistics and Shannon-Wiener diversity indices. To reduce sampling bias, subsequent analyses other than the diversity analysis used only the 250 most abundant clonotypes in each sample. TCRdb trimmed the raw reads at Q25, called clones with MiXCR and kept productive beta chains. Entries are consolidated by CDR3 protein sequence, retaining the most common genes and DNA. In this record, the V and J calls reflect TCRdb's handling and not the investigators' own analysis. The sample table lists under 200,000 distinct CDR3 sequences, less than 75% of them with a count of one. 5.5% to 9% of the sample is in the top ten clones.

This sequence originates from a woman between 55 and 75 years old with primary liver carcinoma and hepatitis B virus infection. Specimen: peripheral blood. The sequence joins TRBV11-2 to TRBJ2-1; the D gene is perhaps TRBD2, from 6 matching bases. CDR3 region: CASTPIPLAGTYNEQFF. In nucleotide form, the sequence is TGTGCCAGCACCCCCATCCCCCTGGCGGGAACTTACAATGAGCAGTTCTTC.